The 32 T cell receptor beta chains in this list originate from one sample, sequenced in a study. Tregs were sorted as CD4+CD25+CD127-/low cells. TCRdb independently ran MiXCR on the 5' RACE reads; one entry per CDR3 protein. The sample records around 55,000 distinct CDR3 sequences, about a fifth being singletons. The sequencing input was tumor-infiltrating Tregs sorted from the breast tumor. Receptor source: a female donor with breast cancer.

The rearrangement uses TRBV6-5 and TRBJ1-4; possible D gene TRBD1, 5 bases. CDR1 MNHEY and CDR2 SVGAGI come from the germline V gene. This CDR3 region has 15 residues. Trimming removed 6 bases from V and 7 bases from J, with 18 bases in between. The CDR3 region is CASRDSTFSGEKLFF. The CDR3 coding sequence is TGTGCCAGCAGAGACAGCACCTTCAGTGGTGAAAAACTGTTTTTT.

The V and J genes are TRBV7-8 and TRBJ2-5, with D unresolved. The germline V gene encodes CDR1 SGHVS and CDR2 FQNEAQ. The CDR3 covers 15 residues. Trimming cost V 1 base and J 2 bases, with 11 bases left between them. CDR3 loop: CASSLESPVQETQYF. The CDR3 bases are TGTGCCAGCAGCTTAGAATCGCCAGTTCAAGAGACCCAGTACTTC.

This clonotype showed up just a few times. The rearrangement links TRBV20-1 to TRBJ2-3, with 8 nucleotides matching TRBD2. CDR1 is DFQATT, CDR2 SNEGSKA, per germline (reference sequence). There are 14 residues in the CDR3. V gave up 3 bases and J gave up 6 bases; unmatched junction bases: 8. The DNA for the CDR3 is TGCAGTGCTAGGGCGGGACTAGTTCTGGATACGCAGTATTTT. Its translation is CSARAGLVLDTQYF.

The chain recombines TRBV5-1 with TRBJ2-1, with D perhaps given as TRBD1 or TRBD2 (6 bases each). V lost 1 base and J lost 8, with 10 bases in between. The germline V gene has CDR1 SGHRS and CDR2 YFSETQ. The CDR3 is made up of 13 amino acids. In DNA form, the CDR3 reads TGCGCCAGCAGCTTGAACAGGGAGGATGAGCAGTTCTTC. It is translated as CASSLNREDEQFF.

This clonotype was found many times. At one end the junction does not follow the germline gene, possibly because of a read error. This chain joins TRBV7-7 and TRBJ2-5, with D tentatively TRBD1 (6 bases). This CDR3 is built from 18 residues. Germline CDR1 reads SSHAT; CDR2 reads FNYEAQ (reference sequence). The CDR3 here is CASSLLTGIRNTQETQYF. The DNA of the CDR3 is TGTGCTAGCAGCCTCCTAACAGGGATCAGGAATACCCAAGAGACCCAGTACTTC. Full variable domain (rest looked up from reference TRBV7-7 and TRBJ2-5): GAGVSQSPRYKVTKRGQDVTLRCDPISSHATLYWYQQALGQGPEFLTYFNYEAQPDKSGLPSDRFSAERPEGSISTLTIQRTEQRDSAMYRCASSLLTGIRNTQETQYFGPGTRLLVL.

This clonotype has a count of ten or more. The V and J genes are TRBV7-2 and TRBJ2-7; tentative D call: TRBD2 (5 bases). Trimming pared 5 bases from V and 5 bases from J, leaving 13 bases between. Germline V gene lookup returns CDR1 SGHTA and CDR2 FQGNSA. This CDR3 spans 13 amino acids. The CDR3 nucleotides are TGTGCCAGCAGCCTAGGGAGCTGGAACGAGCAGTACTTC. This sequence encodes CASSLGSWNEQYF.

Note on this clonotype: No conserved phenylalanine or tryptophan is present at the end of the CDR3, so a read error is the likely explanation. The rearrangement uses TRBV7-9 and TRBJ1-2; TRBD1 matches at 12 bases. The V gene end was trimmed by 6 bases and the J gene end by 7 bases; junction bases not matched to a gene: 3. In germline, CDR1 is SEHNR, CDR2 FQNEAQ (reference sequence). The CDR3 consists of 13 residues. The CDR3 region is CASRGTGGAGYTV. DNA for the CDR3: TGTGCCAGCAGAGGGACAGGGGGCGCTGGCTACACCGTC.

The sample holds a few counts of this clonotype. The chain links TRBV30 to TRBJ2-3; D might be TRBD2 (5 bases). CDR1 and CDR2 from the germline V gene are GTSNPN and SVGIG (reference sequence). V lost 5 bases and J lost 6, with 9 bases in between. This CDR3 is built from 11 residues. The DNA for the CDR3 is TGTGCCTGGGGTTCGGGGGATACGCAGTATTTT. It codes for CAWGSGDTQYF.

The table lists this clonotype with a few counts. V and J are TRBV11-2 and TRBJ1-2; no clear D. This CDR3 is built from 13 residues. V was cut by 1 base and J by 4 bases, with 7 bases left in between. CDR1 SGHAT and CDR2 FQNNGV come from the germline V gene. Here the CDR3 reads CASSLATSYGYTF. For the CDR3, the DNA is TGTGCCAGCAGCTTAGCCACAAGCTATGGCTACACCTTC. The whole variable domain, filled in from reference TRBV11-2 and TRBJ1-2, reads EAGVAQSPRYKIIEKRQSVAFWCNPISGHATLYWYQQILGQGPKLLIQFQNNGVVDDSQLPKDRFSAERLKGVDSTLKIQPAKLEDSAVYLCASSLATSYGYTFGSGTRLTVV.

This clonotype was seen only a few times. This chain connects TRBV27 to TRBJ2-3; D gene uncertain. Trimming removed 3 bases at V and 6 bases at J, with 4 bases between. The CDR3 has 11 amino acids. Germline V gives CDR1 MNHEY, CDR2 SMNVEV (reference sequence). Here the CDR3 reads CASSLRDTQYF. DNA of the CDR3: TGTGCCAGCAGTTTGAGGGATACGCAGTATTTT.

This clonotype was observed many times. The DNA of the CDR3 is TGTGCCAGCAGCTTGGCTAGAGGGAAGACCCAGTACTTC. Encoded protein: CASSLARGKTQYF. V and J are TRBV7-9 and TRBJ2-5, with D perhaps TRBD2 (5 bases). V was shortened by 3 bases and J by 6 bases, with 11 bases between the two germline ends. Germline CDR1 SEHNR, CDR2 FQNEAQ (reference sequence). This CDR3 spans 13 amino acids.

The V call is TRBV5-1, the J call TRBJ1-5; D unresolved. The V and J ends lost 2 bases and 2 bases respectively, with 8 bases between them. Per germline, CDR1 SGHRS and CDR2 YFSETQ. This CDR3 spans 14 amino acids. CDR3 in DNA: TGCGCCAGCAGCTTAGACGGGCGCAATCAGCCCCAGCATTTT. Encoded protein: CASSLDGRNQPQHF.

The table lists this clonotype with many counts. The chain uses TRBV7-9 and TRBJ2-3; tentatively, D is TRBD1 (7 bases). From germline, CDR1 is SEHNR and CDR2 FQNEAQ (reference sequence). The CDR3 length is 14 residues. The V end was cut by 5 bases, the J end by 5 bases, with 14 bases between. CDR3 sequence reads: CASSRRGLGDTQYF. The CDR3 nucleotides are TGTGCCAGCAGCAGGAGGGGGCTTGGAGATACGCAGTATTTT.

There are a few counts of this clonotype. The V gene is TRBV5-1, the J gene TRBJ2-3; TRBD2 is a possible D gene (6 bases). V was cut by 0 bases and J by 4 bases, with 12 bases left in between. This CDR3 is built from 15 residues. The germline V gene encodes CDR1 SGHRS and CDR2 YFSETQ. In DNA form, the CDR3 reads TGCGCCAGCAGCTTGGGACTAGTTTATCCAGATACGCAGTATTTT. It is translated as CASSLGLVYPDTQYF.

J is TRBJ2-6 and V is TRBV3-1, with D unresolved. CDR1 is LGHDT, CDR2 YNNKEL, per germline (reference sequence). This CDR3 is 16 amino acids long. V lost 0 bases and J 5 bases, leaving 11 bases between the germline ends. The CDR3 DNA reads TGTGCCAGCAGCCAAGACGTAAGCCCTAGGGCCAACGTCCTGACTTTC. Translation gives CASSQDVSPRANVLTF.

This clonotype was observed a few times. This chain links TRBV7-9 with TRBJ2-7; TRBD1 matches 7 bases. With 5 bases clipped from V and 3 bases from J, the junction kept 4 bases outside the gene matches. From germline, CDR1 is SEHNR and CDR2 FQNEAQ (reference sequence). The CDR3 is made up of 13 amino acids. Here the CDR3 reads CASSTWDSYEQYF. DNA for the CDR3: TGTGCCAGCAGCACTTGGGACAGCTACGAGCAGTACTTC. Based on the CDR3 plus reference TRBV7-9 and TRBJ2-7, the full variable domain is DTGVSQNPRHKITKRGQNVTFRCDPISEHNRLYWYRQTLGQGPEFLTYFQNEAQLEKSRLLSDRFSAERPKGSFSTLEIQRTEQGDSAMYLCASSTWDSYEQYFGPGTRLTVT.

As for this clonotype: A much larger clone differs from this one at a single base, so this may be a read error. The chain is built from TRBV7-6 and TRBJ2-5, with 9 bases that match TRBD2. J lost 9 bases, V lost 3 bases, and 11 bases had no gene match. The germline gives CDR1 SGHVS, CDR2 FNYEAQ. This CDR3 contains 15 residues. The CDR3 region has the DNA TGTGCCAGCAGCTTCCTAGCGGGAAGGGAGGAGGCCCAGTACTTC. Encoded protein: CASSFLAGREEAQYF.

This clonotype came up many times. This rearrangement joins TRBV18 to TRBJ2-5; TRBD2 might be the D (5 bases). V was cut by 6 bases and J by 4 bases, with 12 bases left in between. This CDR3 spans 13 amino acids. Germline CDR1 KGHSH, CDR2 LQKENI. In DNA form, the CDR3 reads TGTGCCAGCTCCCTCACACGGGGAGAGACCCAGTACTTC. The encoded protein is CASSLTRGETQYF.

The chain carries TRBV7-9 and TRBJ1-1; 9 nucleotides match TRBD1. V shed 5 bases and J 8 bases; nucleotides not matched to a gene: 3. The length of the CDR3 is 12 residues. Germline values: CDR1 SEHNR, CDR2 FQNEAQ (reference sequence). The CDR3 loop reads CASSGTGREAFF. CDR3 sequence (DNA): TGTGCCAGCAGCGGGACAGGGAGGGAAGCTTTCTTT.

This clonotype appeared a few times. The chain joins TRBV6-5 to TRBJ1-3; the D is unclear. With 8 bases removed from V and 0 bases from J, the gap between germline ends came to 8 bases. Germline V lookup: CDR1 MNHEY, CDR2 SVGAGI. The CDR3 covers 13 residues. The CDR3 DNA reads TGTGCCAGCGGACCGAACTCTGGAAACACCATATATTTT. Translating it yields CASGPNSGNTIYF.

This clonotype has a single count. This may come from a read error, since a much larger clone is one base off. The V call is TRBV29-1, the J call TRBJ1-1; D gene unclear. Per the germline V gene, CDR1 is SQVTM and CDR2 is ANQGSEA. The CDR3 sequence is 15 residues long. The CDR3 DNA reads TGCAGGGCAGCAGATTTCGGACGGATGAACACTGAAGCTTTCTTT. Protein: CRAADFGRMNTEAFF. Full variable domain (missing parts from reference TRBV29-1 and TRBJ1-1): SAVISQKPSRDICQRGTSLTIQCQVDSQVTMMFWYRQQPGQSLTLIATANQGSEATYESGFVIDKFPISRPNLTFSTLTVSNMSPEDSSIYLCRAADFGRMNTEAFFGQGTRLTVV.

This clonotype was picked up a small number of times. The gene calls are TRBV7-2 and TRBJ1-1, with D unresolved. CDR1 and CDR2 from the germline V gene are SGHTA and FQGNSA. This CDR3 is built from 14 residues. V lost 4 bases and J lost 1, with 10 bases in between. In nucleotides, the CDR3 is TGTGCCAGCAGCTCGTCCAGGAGGAACACTGAAGCTTTCTTT. Translated, it gives CASSSSRRNTEAFF.

A few counts support this clonotype. The rearrangement uses TRBV24-1 and TRBJ2-1, with D maybe TRBD2 (6 bases). V gave up 6 bases and J gave up 3 bases, with 11 bases separating them. Germline CDR1 KGHDR, CDR2 SFDVKD. This CDR3 has 14 amino acids. CDR3 sequence (DNA): TGTGCCACCAGTACGATCGGGGGCTACAATGAGCAGTTCTTC. This sequence encodes CATSTIGGYNEQFF.

This clonotype was recorded a few times. The rearrangement links TRBV10-1 to TRBJ2-5, with D perhaps matching TRBD2 (6 bases). This CDR3 contains 13 residues. Germline CDR1 reads WNHNN; CDR2 reads SYGVQD (reference sequence). V lost 2 bases and J lost 5, with 9 bases in between. The CDR3 spells CASSEGGYETQYF. CDR3 nucleotides: TGCGCCAGCAGTGAGGGGGGGTACGAGACCCAGTACTTC.

The V gene is TRBV6-1, the J gene TRBJ1-2; D gene unclear. The CDR3 consists of 14 residues. V lost 4 bases and J lost 3, with 12 bases in between. Germline lookup yields CDR1 MNHNS and CDR2 SASEGT. The CDR3 DNA reads TGTGCCAGCAGTGGAGCGCCTGAATACTATGGCTACACCTTC. Translated, it gives CASSGAPEYYGYTF.

This clonotype has a handful of counts. This rearrangement joins TRBV4-1 to TRBJ1-4; a possible D gene is TRBD1 (5 bases). CDR3 length: 16 amino acids. Per germline, CDR1 MGHRA and CDR2 YSYEKL. The V and J ends lost 4 bases and 7 bases respectively, with 19 bases between them. DNA of the CDR3: TGCGCCAGCAGCCGACCGGGGTGGGGGAGGACTGAAAAACTGTTTTTT. Translating gives CASSRPGWGRTEKLFF.

V gene TRBV20-1 combines with J gene TRBJ2-1; 9 bases line up with TRBD2. V was clipped by 3 bases and J by 7 bases; unmatched bases: 4. Per the germline V gene, CDR1 is DFQATT and CDR2 is SNEGSKA (reference sequence). This CDR3 has 13 amino acids. CDR3: CSARAGGQNEQFF. The CDR3 DNA sequence: TGCAGTGCTAGGGCGGGGGGGCAAAATGAGCAGTTCTTC.

In its sample, this clonotype was seen a few times. The chain links TRBV7-6 to TRBJ2-2; possibly TRBD2 for D (5 bases). Looked up from germline, CDR1 is SGHVS and CDR2 is FNYEAQ. This CDR3 has 13 residues. V gave up 2 bases and J gave up 10 bases, with 11 bases separating them. The CDR3 loop reads CASSLFEREELFF. In DNA, the CDR3 is TGTGCCAGCAGCTTATTTGAGAGGGAGGAGCTGTTTTTT.

This clonotype was seen ten or more times. This rearrangement joins TRBV6-2 or TRBV6-3 to TRBJ2-7, with D perhaps being TRBD1 or TRBD2 (9 bases each). The CDR3 runs to 15 residues. Trimming removed 5 bases at V and 0 bases at J, with 14 bases between. Germline values: CDR1 MNHEY, CDR2 SVGEGT. DNA for the CDR3: TGTGCCAGCAGTCTAGCGGGACAGGGCTCCTACGAGCAGTACTTC. Protein: CASSLAGQGSYEQYF.

About this clonotype: The germline gene is not matched at one end of the junction; a read error may be the cause. The rearrangement uses TRBV11-2 and TRBJ1-5; D is unclear. Germline CDR1 is SGHAT and CDR2 is FQNNGV. The CDR3 covers 13 residues. Here the CDR3 reads CASSLDHGQPQHF. The CDR3 DNA follows: TGTGCCAGCAGCCTAGATCACGGTCAGCCCCAGCATTTT.

The sample holds a few counts of this clonotype. The chain couples TRBV5-1 to TRBJ2-1; D possibly corresponds to TRBD2 (6 bases). The CDR3 is 14 amino acids. Germline V CDR1 and CDR2: SGHRS, YFSETQ. V was trimmed by 0 bases and J by 8 bases, leaving 12 bases between them. The DNA of the CDR3 is TGCGCCAGCAGCTTGGGAGCGGGCGTGTATGAGCAGTTCTTC. Translating it yields CASSLGAGVYEQFF. Using reference TRBV5-1 and TRBJ2-1 for the parts outside the CDR3, the full variable domain is KAGVTQTPRYLIKTRGQQVTLSCSPISGHRSVSWYQQTPGQGLQFLFEYFSETQRNKGNFPGRFSGRQFSNSRSEMNVSTLELGDSALYLCASSLGAGVYEQFFGPGTRLTVL.

Only a few counts were recorded for this clonotype. DNA for the CDR3: TGCGCCAGCAGCCAAGACTCACTAGCGGGAGGGACTGAGCAGTTCTTC. It yields the protein CASSQDSLAGGTEQFF. The chain carries TRBV4-1 and TRBJ2-1; TRBD2 aligns across 13 bases. The ends lost 0 bases at V and 9 bases at J; junction bases unmatched: 5. Germline values: CDR1 MGHRA, CDR2 YSYEKL. CDR3 size: 16 residues.